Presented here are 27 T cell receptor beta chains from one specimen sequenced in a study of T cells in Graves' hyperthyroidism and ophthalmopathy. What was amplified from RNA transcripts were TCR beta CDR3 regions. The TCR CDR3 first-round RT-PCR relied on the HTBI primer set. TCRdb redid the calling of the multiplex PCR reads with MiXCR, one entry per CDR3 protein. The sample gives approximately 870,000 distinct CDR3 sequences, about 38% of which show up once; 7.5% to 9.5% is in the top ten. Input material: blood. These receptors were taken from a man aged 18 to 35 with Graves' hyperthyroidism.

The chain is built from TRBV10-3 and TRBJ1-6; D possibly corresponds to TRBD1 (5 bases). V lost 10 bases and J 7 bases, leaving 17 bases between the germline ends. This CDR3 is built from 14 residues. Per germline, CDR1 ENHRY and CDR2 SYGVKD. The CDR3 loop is CASSRRDRNSPLHF. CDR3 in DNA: TGTGCCAGCAGCCGACGAGACAGAAATTCACCCCTCCACTTT.

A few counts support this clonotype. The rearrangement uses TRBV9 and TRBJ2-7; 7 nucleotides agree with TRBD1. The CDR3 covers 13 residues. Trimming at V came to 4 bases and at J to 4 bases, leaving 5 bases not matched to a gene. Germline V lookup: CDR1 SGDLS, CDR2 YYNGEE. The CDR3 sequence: CASSQGQLYEQYF. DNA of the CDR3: TGTGCCAGCAGCCAGGGACAGTTATACGAGCAGTACTTC.

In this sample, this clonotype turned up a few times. The CDR3 nucleotides are TGCGCCGCAGGGGACGAAAAACTGTTTTTT. The encoded protein is CAAGDEKLFF. V is TRBV4-1 and J is TRBJ1-4; tentatively, D is TRBD1 (6 bases). CDR1 is MGHRA and CDR2 is YSYEKL in the germline V gene. The V end was cut by 11 bases, the J end by 8 bases, with 9 bases between. CDR3 length equals 10 residues.

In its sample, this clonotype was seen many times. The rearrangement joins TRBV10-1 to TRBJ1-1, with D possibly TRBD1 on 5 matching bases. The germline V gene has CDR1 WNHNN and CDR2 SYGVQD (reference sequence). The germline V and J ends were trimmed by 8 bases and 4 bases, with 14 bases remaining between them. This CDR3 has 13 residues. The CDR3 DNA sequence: TGCGCCAGCCGGGACGGAGTGAGCACTGAAGCTTTCTTT. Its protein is CASRDGVSTEAFF.

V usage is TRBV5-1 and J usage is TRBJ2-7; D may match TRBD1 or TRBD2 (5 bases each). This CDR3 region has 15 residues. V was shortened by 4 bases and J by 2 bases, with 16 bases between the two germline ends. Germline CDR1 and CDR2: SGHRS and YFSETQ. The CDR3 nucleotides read TGCGCCAGCAGCGGATCCGGGACGGCGGCCTACGAGCAGTACTTC. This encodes CASSGSGTAAYEQYF.

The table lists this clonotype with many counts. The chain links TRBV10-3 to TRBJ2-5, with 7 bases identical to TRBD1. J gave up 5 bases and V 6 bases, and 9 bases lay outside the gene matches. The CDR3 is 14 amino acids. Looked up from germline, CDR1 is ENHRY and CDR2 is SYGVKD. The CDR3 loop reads CAISSGQWEETQYF. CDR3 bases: TGTGCCATCAGCTCGGGACAGTGGGAGGAGACCCAGTACTTC.

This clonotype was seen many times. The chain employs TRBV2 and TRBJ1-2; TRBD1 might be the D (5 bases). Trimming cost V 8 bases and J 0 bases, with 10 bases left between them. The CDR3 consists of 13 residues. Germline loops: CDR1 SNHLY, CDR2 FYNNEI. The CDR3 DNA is TGTGCCAGCGGGGCGCTAGCTAACTATGGCTACACCTTC. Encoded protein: CASGALANYGYTF.

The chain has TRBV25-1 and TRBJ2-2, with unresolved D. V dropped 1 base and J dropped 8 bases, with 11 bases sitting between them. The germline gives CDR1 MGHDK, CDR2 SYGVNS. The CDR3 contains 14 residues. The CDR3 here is CASSELVTQGELFF. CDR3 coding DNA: TGTGCCAGCAGTGAATTGGTCACCCAGGGGGAGCTGTTTTTT. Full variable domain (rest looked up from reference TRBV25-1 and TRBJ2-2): EADIYQTPRYLVIGTGKKITLECSQTMGHDKMYWYQQDPGMELHLIHYSYGVNSTEKGDLSSESTVSRIRTEHFPLTLESARPSHTSQYLCASSELVTQGELFFGEGSRLTVL.

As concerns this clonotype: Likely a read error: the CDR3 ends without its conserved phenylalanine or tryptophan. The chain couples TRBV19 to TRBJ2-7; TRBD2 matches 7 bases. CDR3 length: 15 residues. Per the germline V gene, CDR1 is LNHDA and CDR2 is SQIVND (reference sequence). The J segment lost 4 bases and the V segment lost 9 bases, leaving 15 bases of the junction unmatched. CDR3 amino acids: CARRNGRRGRYEQYL. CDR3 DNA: TGTGCCAGAAGGAATGGTAGGCGGGGGAGGTACGAGCAGTACCTC.

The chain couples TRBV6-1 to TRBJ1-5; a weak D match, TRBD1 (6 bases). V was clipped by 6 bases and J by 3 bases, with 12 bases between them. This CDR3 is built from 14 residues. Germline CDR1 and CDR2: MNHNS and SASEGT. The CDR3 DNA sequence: TGTGCCAGCAGCCCCCGGGGGCTCAATCAGCCCCAGCATTTT. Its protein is CASSPRGLNQPQHF.

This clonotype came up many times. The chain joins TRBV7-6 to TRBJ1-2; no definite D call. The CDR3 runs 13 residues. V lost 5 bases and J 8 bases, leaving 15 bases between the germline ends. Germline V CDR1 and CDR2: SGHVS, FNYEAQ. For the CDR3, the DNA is TGTGCCAGCAGCCTCGGGCCTGGTTGGGGCTACACCTTC. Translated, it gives CASSLGPGWGYTF.

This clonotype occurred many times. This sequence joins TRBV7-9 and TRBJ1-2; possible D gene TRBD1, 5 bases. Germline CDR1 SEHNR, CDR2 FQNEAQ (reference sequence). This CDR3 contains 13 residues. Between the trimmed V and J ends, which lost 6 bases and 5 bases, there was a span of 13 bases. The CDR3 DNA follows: TGTGCCAGCAGTTCCGGGACGGATTATGGCTACACCTTC. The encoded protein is CASSSGTDYGYTF.

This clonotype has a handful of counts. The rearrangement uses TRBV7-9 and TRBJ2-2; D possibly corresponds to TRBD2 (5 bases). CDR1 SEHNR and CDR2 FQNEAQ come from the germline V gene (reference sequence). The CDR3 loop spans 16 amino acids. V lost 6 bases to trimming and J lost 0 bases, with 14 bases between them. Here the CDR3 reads CASRGPIGTNTGELFF. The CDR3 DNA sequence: TGTGCCAGCAGAGGGCCAATCGGGACGAACACCGGGGAGCTGTTTTTT.

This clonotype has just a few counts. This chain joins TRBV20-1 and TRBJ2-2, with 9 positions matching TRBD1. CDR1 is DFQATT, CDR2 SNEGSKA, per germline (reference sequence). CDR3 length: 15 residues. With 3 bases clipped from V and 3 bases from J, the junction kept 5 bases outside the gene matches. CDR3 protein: CSARPRQGDTGELFF. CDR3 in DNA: TGCAGTGCTAGGCCCCGACAGGGGGACACCGGGGAGCTGTTTTTT.

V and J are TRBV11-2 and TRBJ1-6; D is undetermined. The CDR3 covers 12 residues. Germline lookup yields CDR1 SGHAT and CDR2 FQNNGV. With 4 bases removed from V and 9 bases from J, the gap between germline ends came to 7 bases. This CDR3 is CASSSQSSPLHF. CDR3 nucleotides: TGTGCCAGCAGCTCACAGTCTTCACCCCTCCACTTT.

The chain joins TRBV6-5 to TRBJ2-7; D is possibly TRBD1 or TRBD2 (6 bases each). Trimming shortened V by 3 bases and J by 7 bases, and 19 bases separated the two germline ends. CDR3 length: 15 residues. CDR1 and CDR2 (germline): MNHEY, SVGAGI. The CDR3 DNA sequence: TGTGCCAGCAGTTATGAGGGGGGTGCGGCGCGGGAGCAGTACTTC. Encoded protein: CASSYEGGAAREQYF.

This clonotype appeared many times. The CDR3 DNA reads as TGTGCCAGTCAGTTAGGGGTTGCGGACAATCAGCCCCAGCATTTT. As protein: CASQLGVADNQPQHF. The rearrangement uses TRBV19 and TRBJ1-5; tentatively, D is TRBD1 (5 bases). The CDR3 extends over 15 amino acids. The V end was cut by 8 bases, the J end by 3 bases, with 17 bases between. Germline V gives CDR1 LNHDA, CDR2 SQIVND (reference sequence).

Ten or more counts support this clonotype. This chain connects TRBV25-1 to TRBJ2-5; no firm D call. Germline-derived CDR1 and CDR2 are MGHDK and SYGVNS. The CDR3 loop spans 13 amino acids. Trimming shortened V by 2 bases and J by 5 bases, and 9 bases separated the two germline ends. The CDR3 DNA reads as TGTGCCAGCAGTGAAACAGTGGTCGAGACCCAGTACTTC. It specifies CASSETVVETQYF.

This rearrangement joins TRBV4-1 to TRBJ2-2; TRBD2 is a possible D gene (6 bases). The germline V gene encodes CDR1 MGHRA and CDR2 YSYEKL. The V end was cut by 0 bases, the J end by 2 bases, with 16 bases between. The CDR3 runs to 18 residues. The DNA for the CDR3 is TGCGCCAGCAGCCAAGAGGGGATAAGCGGGTATAACACCGGGGAGCTGTTTTTT. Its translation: CASSQEGISGYNTGELFF.

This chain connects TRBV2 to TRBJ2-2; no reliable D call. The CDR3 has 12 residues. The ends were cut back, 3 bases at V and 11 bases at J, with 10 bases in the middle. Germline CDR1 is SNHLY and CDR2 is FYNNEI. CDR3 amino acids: CASSEVPNELFF. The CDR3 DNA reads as TGTGCCAGCAGTGAGGTTCCGAATGAGCTGTTTTTT.

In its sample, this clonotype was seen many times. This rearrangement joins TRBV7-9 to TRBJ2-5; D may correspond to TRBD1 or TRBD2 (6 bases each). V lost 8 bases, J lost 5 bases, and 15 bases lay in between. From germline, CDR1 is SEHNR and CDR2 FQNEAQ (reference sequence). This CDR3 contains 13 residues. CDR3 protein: CASAPPGAETQYF. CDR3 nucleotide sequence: TGTGCCAGCGCACCCCCGGGGGCCGAGACCCAGTACTTC.

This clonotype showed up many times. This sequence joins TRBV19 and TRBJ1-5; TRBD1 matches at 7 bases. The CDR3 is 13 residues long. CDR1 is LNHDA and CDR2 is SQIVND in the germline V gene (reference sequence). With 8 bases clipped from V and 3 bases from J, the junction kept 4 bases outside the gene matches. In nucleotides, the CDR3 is TGTGCCAGTCGGGACAGTGCCAATCAGCCCCAGCATTTT. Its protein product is CASRDSANQPQHF.

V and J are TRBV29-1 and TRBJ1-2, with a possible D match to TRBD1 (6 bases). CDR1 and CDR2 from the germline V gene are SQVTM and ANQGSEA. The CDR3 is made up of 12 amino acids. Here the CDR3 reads CSYQGGNYGYTF. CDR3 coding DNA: TGCAGTTACCAAGGGGGGAACTATGGCTACACCTTC.

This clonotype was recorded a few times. The CDR3 loop is CASSLGHLYEQYF. The DNA for the CDR3 is TGCGCCAGCAGCTTGGGACACCTCTACGAGCAGTACTTC. The genes are TRBV5-1 and TRBJ2-7; D unresolved. V was pared by 0 bases and J by 3 bases, with 7 bases between. Germline-derived CDR1 and CDR2 are SGHRS and YFSETQ. The CDR3 covers 13 residues. Full variable domain (outside the CDR3, taken from reference TRBV5-1 and TRBJ2-7): KAGVTQTPRYLIKTRGQQVTLSCSPISGHRSVSWYQQTPGQGLQFLFEYFSETQRNKGNFPGRFSGRQFSNSRSEMNVSTLELGDSALYLCASSLGHLYEQYFGPGTRLTVT.

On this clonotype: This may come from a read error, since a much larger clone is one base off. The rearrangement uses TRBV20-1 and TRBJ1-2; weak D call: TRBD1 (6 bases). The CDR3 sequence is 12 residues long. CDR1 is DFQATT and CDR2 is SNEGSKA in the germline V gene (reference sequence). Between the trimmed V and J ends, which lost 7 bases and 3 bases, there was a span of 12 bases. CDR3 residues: CSVTGSYYGYTF. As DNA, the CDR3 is TGCAGTGTAACAGGGTCCTACTATGGCTACACCTTC.

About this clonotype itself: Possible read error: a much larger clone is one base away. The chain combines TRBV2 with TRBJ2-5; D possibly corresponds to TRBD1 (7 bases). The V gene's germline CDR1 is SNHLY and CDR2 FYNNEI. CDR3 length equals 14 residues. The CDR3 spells CASSEQGGSEAQYF. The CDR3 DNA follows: TGTGCCAGCAGTGAACAGGGGGGTTCAGAGGCCCAGTACTTC.

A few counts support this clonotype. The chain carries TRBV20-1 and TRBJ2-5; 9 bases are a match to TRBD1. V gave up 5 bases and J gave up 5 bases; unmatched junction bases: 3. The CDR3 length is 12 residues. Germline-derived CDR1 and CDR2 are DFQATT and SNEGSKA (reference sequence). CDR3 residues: CSAGDRVETQYF. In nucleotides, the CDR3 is TGCAGTGCTGGGGACAGGGTGGAGACCCAGTACTTC.